Shown below are 24 T cell receptor beta chains from a single sample sequenced in a study of blood T cells in healthy people across ages. The authors ran a second PCR of 7 to 11 cycles using a sample-barcoded 5' primer and a J-beta primer mix. TCRdb re-derived calls from the 5' RACE reads in MiXCR, one entry per CDR3 protein. The data contain about 1,800,000 distinct CDR3 sequences, under 30% of them singletons. Material for sequencing was blood. The receptors derive from a woman aged 25 to 39 in good health.

The CDR3 DNA follows: TGTGCCAGCAGCCCAGAGGGACTAGCGGGAGGCGAGCAGTACTTC. Protein product: CASSPEGLAGGEQYF. This sequence joins TRBV7-2 and TRBJ2-7; the match to TRBD2 covers 15 bases. The CDR3 consists of 15 residues. Trimming took 5 bases from V and 6 from J; bases not matched to a gene: 5. Per germline, CDR1 SGHTA and CDR2 FQGNSA.

The CDR3 nucleotides are TGTGCCAGCAGCGTCGCGGACAGGAACTATGGCTACACCTTC. As protein: CASSVADRNYGYTF. J is TRBJ1-2 and V is TRBV9; 7 nucleotides line up with TRBD1. The CDR3 runs 14 residues. The germline CDR1 and CDR2 sequences are SGDLS and YYNGEE. V lost 2 bases and J lost 2; bases outside the gene matches: 3.

The chain uses TRBV28 and TRBJ1-3; perhaps TRBD1 as D (5 bases). Trimming stripped 3 bases from V and 2 bases from J, with 17 bases between. The CDR3 sequence is 17 residues long. Germline-derived CDR1 and CDR2 are MDHEN and SYDVKM. CDR3 protein: CASSFVNAAGAGNTIYF. The CDR3 coding sequence is TGTGCCAGCAGTTTTGTCAACGCGGCGGGGGCTGGAAACACCATATATTTT.

This clonotype came up a few times. The chain links TRBV9 to TRBJ2-3; D not certain. The V end was cut by 0 bases, the J end by 5 bases, with 7 bases between. The CDR3 is 13 amino acids. Germline CDR1 reads SGDLS; CDR2 reads YYNGEE. The CDR3 DNA reads as TGTGCCAGCAGCGTAGCTGAACGAGATACGCAGTATTTT. Protein product: CASSVAERDTQYF.

The chain uses TRBV12-3 or TRBV12-4 and TRBJ2-1, with 10 bases matching TRBD2. Losses at the gene ends were 9 bases for V and 6 bases for J; bases not matched to a gene: 8. This CDR3 is 14 amino acids long. CDR3 in DNA: TGTGCCAGTGGACTAGCGGAGGGTGGCAATGAGCAGTTCTTC. Protein sequence: CASGLAEGGNEQFF.

This clonotype showed up many times. This chain joins TRBV7-2 and TRBJ2-7; D possibly corresponds to TRBD2 (6 bases). V gave up 4 bases and J gave up 0 bases, with 10 bases separating them. This CDR3 spans 14 amino acids. Germline-derived CDR1 and CDR2 are SGHTA and FQGNSA. This CDR3 reads CASSYTSSSYEQYF. The CDR3, as DNA: TGTGCCAGCAGCTACACTAGCTCCTCCTACGAGCAGTACTTC.

Comment on this clonotype: A junction end diverges from the germline sequence, so it may reflect a read error. The chain combines TRBV10-3 with TRBJ2-1, with no clear D. Germline V gene data show CDR1 as ENHRY and CDR2 as SYGVKD. CDR3 length: 12 amino acids. The CDR3 DNA reads TGTGCCATCAGTGGCTCGAACAATGGGCAGTTCTTC. Its translation: CAISGSNNGQFF.

This sequence joins TRBV5-1 and TRBJ2-1; 8 bases match TRBD2. CDR3 size: 18 residues. Germline V gives CDR1 SGHRS, CDR2 YFSETQ. V trimming: 3 bases; J trimming: 10 bases; junction bases outside the gene matches: 21. The CDR3 reads CASSSSIRLALPTSEQFF. The DNA for the CDR3 is TGCGCCAGCAGCTCCTCAATCCGACTAGCGCTCCCGACCAGCGAGCAGTTCTTC.

This clonotype has a count of ten or more. The gene calls are TRBV2 and TRBJ2-1; perhaps D is TRBD1 or TRBD2 (5 bases each). Trimming cost V 7 bases and J 9 bases, with 10 bases left between them. CDR3 length equals 11 residues. From germline, CDR1 is SNHLY and CDR2 FYNNEI. The CDR3 region is CASNRGGEQFF. DNA for the CDR3: TGTGCCAGCAATCGGGGCGGTGAGCAGTTCTTC.

This clonotype was seen a handful of times. The J gene is TRBJ2-3, the V gene TRBV9, with 10 positions matching TRBD2. Germline V lookup: CDR1 SGDLS, CDR2 YYNGEE. There are 16 residues in the CDR3. The V gene end was trimmed by 0 bases and the J gene end by 3 bases; junction bases not matched to a gene: 4. CDR3 region: CASSVERGGRTDTQYF. In DNA, the CDR3 is TGTGCCAGCAGCGTAGAGCGGGGGGGCCGGACAGATACGCAGTATTTT.

This clonotype was picked up a small number of times. A read error may account for a junction end that differs from germline. The chain combines TRBV4-2 with TRBJ2-1, with 8 bases aligning to TRBD2. The germline CDR1 and CDR2 sequences are LGHNA and YNFKEQ. There are 16 residues in the CDR3. CDR3: CASSPTGGSSSNEQFF. CDR3 DNA: TGTGCCAGCAGCCCTACGGGGGGGTCATCCTCCAATGAGCAGTTCTTC.

Worth noting for this clonotype: This could be a read error, since a much larger clone is one nucleotide away. The chain combines TRBV20-1 with TRBJ2-5; D remains ambiguous. CDR3 length: 13 amino acids. Germline CDR1 is DFQATT and CDR2 is SNEGSKA (reference sequence). CDR3 protein: CCARFGHGETQYF. CDR3 DNA: TGCTGTGCTAGATTTGGGCACGGGGAGACCCAGTACTTC.

V and J are TRBV6-2 or TRBV6-3 and TRBJ2-1; 11 bases agree with TRBD1. V shed 3 bases, J shed 6 bases, and the junction held 4 bases outside the gene matches. CDR1 is MNHEY, CDR2 SVGEGT, per germline. The CDR3 consists of 15 residues. The CDR3 region is CASSYPGTGGNEQFF. Written as DNA, the CDR3 is TGTGCCAGCAGTTATCCCGGGACAGGGGGCAATGAGCAGTTCTTC.

This chain joins TRBV27 and TRBJ1-5; D is ambiguous. CDR3 length equals 14 residues. Germline V CDR1 and CDR2: MNHEY, SMNVEV (reference sequence). Trimming took off 5 bases at V and 7 bases at J, with 15 bases between the two ends. The CDR3 sequence is CASSPRRISQPQHF. In DNA form, the CDR3 reads TGTGCCAGCAGTCCCAGACGGATCAGCCAGCCCCAGCATTTT.

The CDR3 nucleotides read TGTGCCAGCAGTGTCGACAGGGCCCATTACTACGAGCAGTACTTC. The encoded protein is CASSVDRAHYYEQYF. The rearrangement uses TRBV2 and TRBJ2-7; 7 bases agree with TRBD1. CDR1 and CDR2 (germline): SNHLY, FYNNEI. V shed 4 bases and J 3 bases; nucleotides not matched to a gene: 9. There are 15 residues in the CDR3.

In its sample, this clonotype was seen a few times. The chain recombines TRBV12-3 or TRBV12-4 with TRBJ1-5; the match to TRBD1 covers 7 bases. This CDR3 region has 12 residues. Germline trimming cut 5 bases from V and 8 bases from J; bases unmatched to any gene: 3. CDR3 DNA: TGTGCCAGCAGTAACAGGGGTGAGCCCCAGCATTTT. Translating it yields CASSNRGEPQHF.

The chain is built from TRBV7-2 and TRBJ2-7, with D possibly called TRBD1 or TRBD2 (5 bases each). The V end was cut by 5 bases, the J end by 6 bases, with 23 bases between. This CDR3 is 16 amino acids long. The germline V gene encodes CDR1 SGHTA and CDR2 FQGNSA. CDR3 amino acids: CASSTGPPGTGREQYF. CDR3 DNA: TGTGCCAGCAGCACGGGACCGCCCGGAACAGGTCGCGAGCAGTACTTC.

Only a few counts were recorded for this clonotype. A read error is possible here, since a much larger clone lies one base away. This chain joins TRBV29-1 and TRBJ2-7; 11 bases are shared with TRBD2. V trimming: 4 bases; J trimming: 7 bases; junction bases outside the gene matches: 18. The CDR3 is 17 residues long. Germline values: CDR1 SQVTM, CDR2 ANQGSEA. The CDR3 region has the DNA TGCAGCGTTGCTAATAGCGGGAGGGGGAGCTCCTACAATGAGCAGTACTTC. This codes for CSVANSGRGSSYNEQYF.

This clonotype was observed a handful of times. This chain uses TRBV19 with TRBJ2-7, with D tentatively TRBD2 (6 bases). This CDR3 comprises 14 residues. Germline assignment: CDR1 LNHDA and CDR2 SQIVND (reference sequence). V lost 2 bases and J 3 bases, leaving 11 bases between the germline ends. CDR3 loop: CASSISAGGYEQYF. The CDR3 coding sequence is TGTGCCAGTAGTATATCGGCCGGGGGCTACGAGCAGTACTTC.

This clonotype occurred a few times. As DNA, the CDR3 is TGTGCCAGCAGCCCACGACGGGGAGGCACTGAAGCTTTCTTT. Translation gives CASSPRRGGTEAFF. The J gene is TRBJ1-1, the V gene TRBV7-3; D is ambiguous. This CDR3 is 14 amino acids long. Germline assignment: CDR1 SGHTA and CDR2 FQGTGA. V was shortened by 5 bases and J by 4 bases, with 14 bases between the two germline ends.

This clonotype was detected a few times. CDR3 sequence: CASSQIGQPPTDTQYF. The CDR3 nucleotides are TGTGCCAGCAGCCAAATCGGACAGCCTCCCACAGATACGCAGTATTTT. J is TRBJ2-3 and V is TRBV11-2, with a possible D match to TRBD1 (6 bases). From germline, CDR1 is SGHAT and CDR2 FQNNGV. V shed 5 bases and J shed 2 bases, with 17 bases lying between them. The CDR3 is 16 residues long.

About this clonotype itself: The junction and the germline gene differ at one end; a read error may be behind it. The chain uses TRBV10-3 and TRBJ2-1; D may be TRBD1 (5 bases). Germline assignment: CDR1 ENHRY and CDR2 SYGVKD. This CDR3 contains 15 residues. CDR3 nucleotides: TGCGCCATCCTTTCCTCTTTCGACAGCCTCAGGGAGCAGTTCTTC. This gives the protein CAILSSFDSLREQFF.

This clonotype has just a few counts. The genes are TRBV5-1 and TRBJ1-2; TRBD1 aligns across 8 bases. The CDR3 totals 15 residues. Germline V CDR1 and CDR2: SGHRS, YFSETQ. After removal of 4 bases from V and 5 bases from J, the junction contained 10 bases not matched to a gene. The chain's CDR3 is CASSQPGQAVYGYTF. DNA of the CDR3: TGCGCCAGCAGCCAGCCGGGACAGGCGGTTTATGGCTACACCTTC.

There are many counts of this clonotype. The rearrangement links TRBV7-6 to TRBJ2-1, with D unresolved. This CDR3 is 14 amino acids long. V shed 5 bases and J shed 5 bases, with 13 bases lying between them. CDR1 SGHVS and CDR2 FNYEAQ come from the germline V gene. The CDR3 coding sequence is TGTGCCAGCAGCCCCCAGCCCGATCACAATGAGCAGTTCTTC. Translated: CASSPQPDHNEQFF.